One sample yielded the 3 T cell receptor beta chains listed below, sequenced in a study of cytomegalovirus exposure and HLA in healthy donors. 13 Jbeta primers and 60 Vbeta primers were used for the PCR. Some clones are missing from TCRdb's copy, which holds only in-frame ones; the method was immunoSEQ multiplex PCR. Of 100,000 to 150,000 clones listed, 60% to 85% were seen once; the top ten hold less than 2%. The sample was PBMCs. The receptors were gathered from a woman aged 40 to 50 in good health and CMV-seronegative.

The V gene is TRBV27, the J gene TRBJ2-3; 8 nucleotides match TRBD1. V shed 6 bases and J 3 bases; nucleotides not matched to a gene: 5. Germline V CDR1 and CDR2: MNHEY, SMNVEV (reference sequence). The CDR3 is 14 amino acids. The CDR3 DNA reads as TGTGCCAGCAGGTCGACAGGGGTTACAGATACGCAGTATTTT. Translated: CASRSTGVTDTQYF.

The chain uses TRBV5-6 and TRBJ1-1, with D tentatively TRBD1 (5 bases). V was cut by 0 bases and J by 1 base, with 13 bases left in between. Germline lookup yields CDR1 SGHDT and CDR2 YYEEEE. The length of the CDR3 is 16 residues. CDR3: CASSLAETVRNTEAFF. The CDR3 region has the DNA TGTGCCAGCAGCTTGGCCGAGACAGTCCGGAACACTGAAGCTTTCTTT.

The rearrangement links TRBV4-1 to TRBJ2-1; 11 bases fit TRBD1. Germline V gene lookup returns CDR1 MGHRA and CDR2 YSYEKL. The length of the CDR3 is 16 residues. The V segment lost 4 bases and the J segment 7 bases; nucleotides outside the gene matches: 9. CDR3 nucleotide sequence: TGCGCCAGCAGCCGATCCGGGACAGGGGGGGGAAATGAGCAGTTCTTC. Translating gives CASSRSGTGGGNEQFF.